What follows are 19 T cell receptor beta chains derived from one specimen sequenced in a study of blood T cell repertoires in COVID-19. Produced via immunoSEQ multiplex PCR; TCRdb's table is partial and in-frame only. The table includes fewer than 110,000 clones, 75% to 95% detected once. Material: peripheral blood. These receptors were obtained from a young woman with acute or convalescent COVID-19.

CDR3 loop: CASSQDVTRGTSGSEQFF. CDR3 coding DNA: TGCGCCAGCAGCCAAGATGTTACCAGGGGGACTAGCGGGAGTGAGCAGTTCTTC. The chain employs TRBV4-1 and TRBJ2-1; 14 nucleotides match TRBD2. The CDR3 has 18 amino acids. Per germline, CDR1 MGHRA and CDR2 YSYEKL. Trimming removed 0 bases from V and 9 bases from J; junction bases left unmatched: 10.

J is TRBJ2-7 and V is TRBV18, with D perhaps TRBD1 (6 bases). Trimming shortened V by 3 bases and J by 0 bases, and 12 bases separated the two germline ends. The germline V gene encodes CDR1 KGHSH and CDR2 LQKENI. The CDR3 is made up of 15 amino acids. The CDR3 here is CASSPGRGHSYEQYF. In DNA, the CDR3 is TGTGCCAGCTCACCCGGCAGGGGACACTCCTACGAGCAGTACTTC.

This sequence joins TRBV7-3 and TRBJ2-3, with a possible D match to TRBD2 (6 bases). Germline V gene data show CDR1 as SGHTA and CDR2 as FQGTGA. V was pared by 0 bases and J by 4 bases, with 11 bases between. The CDR3 contains 15 residues. The chain's CDR3 is CASSLTTSRADTQYF. The CDR3 region has the DNA TGTGCCAGCAGCTTAACTACTAGCAGGGCAGATACGCAGTATTTT.

V and J are TRBV4-1 and TRBJ2-7, with a possible D match to TRBD1 (6 bases). The germline CDR1 and CDR2 sequences are MGHRA and YSYEKL. The CDR3 spans 17 residues. With 4 bases removed from V and 5 bases from J, the gap between germline ends came to 24 bases. CDR3 in DNA: TGCGCCAGCAGCCTGGCCTCCCAGGGGATAGTTGGGGACGAGCAGTACTTC. Encoded protein: CASSLASQGIVGDEQYF.

This clone was detected once. The chain employs TRBV7-2 and TRBJ2-1; TRBD2 agrees at 15 bases. Trimming cost V 1 base and J 8 bases; bases outside gene matches: 3. This CDR3 has 16 residues. Germline-derived CDR1 and CDR2 are SGHTA and FQGNSA. CDR3 residues: CASSLGTSGRVDEQFF. The CDR3 bases are TGTGCCAGCAGCTTAGGGACTAGCGGGAGGGTCGATGAGCAGTTCTTC.

The CDR3 protein is CSAGGMETQYF. The DNA of the CDR3 is TGCAGTGCTGGGGGGATGGAGACCCAGTACTTC. The gene calls are TRBV20-1 and TRBJ2-5; the D gene is possibly TRBD2 (6 bases). The CDR3 contains 11 residues. Trimming pared 5 bases from V and 5 bases from J, leaving 9 bases between. Germline V gene lookup returns CDR1 DFQATT and CDR2 SNEGSKA (reference sequence).

V is TRBV27 and J is TRBJ1-1; weak D call: TRBD1 (6 bases). CDR3 length equals 15 residues. CDR1 and CDR2 from the germline V gene are MNHEY and SMNVEV (reference sequence). V gave up 5 bases and J gave up 2 bases, with 15 bases separating them. The CDR3 here is CASSPQGRVNTEAFF. The CDR3 nucleotides read TGTGCCAGCAGTCCCCAGGGGAGGGTTAACACTGAAGCTTTCTTT.

This rearrangement joins TRBV9 to TRBJ2-1; weak D call: TRBD2 (5 bases). CDR1 is SGDLS and CDR2 is YYNGEE in the germline V gene. This CDR3 spans 15 amino acids. V dropped 2 bases and J dropped 0 bases, with 9 bases sitting between them. The CDR3 nucleotides are TGTGCCAGCAGCGTTGGACTTAACTCCTACAATGAGCAGTTCTTC. It encodes CASSVGLNSYNEQFF.

The V call is TRBV9, the J call TRBJ2-3; 7 bases agree with TRBD1. Trimming at V came to 2 bases and at J to 2 bases, leaving 2 bases not matched to a gene. Germline V CDR1 and CDR2: SGDLS, YYNGEE. The CDR3 covers 14 residues. CDR3 protein: CASSVGQNTDTQYF. CDR3 bases: TGTGCCAGCAGCGTGGGACAGAACACAGATACGCAGTATTTT.

J is TRBJ1-5 and V is TRBV28, with 9 nucleotides matching TRBD1. This CDR3 spans 15 amino acids. The V segment lost 5 bases and the J segment 4 bases; nucleotides outside the gene matches: 6. Per the germline V gene, CDR1 is MDHEN and CDR2 is SYDVKM. CDR3 sequence: CASSSRQGGNQPQHF. CDR3 nucleotides: TGTGCCAGCAGTAGCCGACAGGGGGGGAATCAGCCCCAGCATTTT.

The chain is built from TRBV6-5 and TRBJ2-1, with a possible D match to TRBD2 (6 bases). The CDR3 spans 12 residues. Germline CDR1 MNHEY, CDR2 SVGAGI. Between the trimmed V and J ends, which lost 5 bases and 4 bases, there was a span of 6 bases. CDR3 sequence reads: CASSRGYNEQFF. Here the CDR3 DNA reads TGTGCCAGCAGTCGGGGGTACAATGAGCAGTTCTTC.

This chain connects TRBV6-5 to TRBJ1-2, with TRBD1 matching 9 bases. The CDR3 contains 13 residues. The V segment lost 5 bases and the J segment 8 bases; nucleotides outside the gene matches: 6. Germline V gene lookup returns CDR1 MNHEY and CDR2 SVGAGI. The CDR3 DNA follows: TGTGCCAGCAGTACAGGGGGCAGGCGGGGCTACACCTTC. The encoded protein is CASSTGGRRGYTF.

This chain joins TRBV7-8 and TRBJ1-1, with 9 bases lining up with TRBD1. Germline CDR1 SGHVS, CDR2 FQNEAQ. Germline trimming cut 5 bases from V and 11 bases from J; bases unmatched to any gene: 6. This CDR3 is built from 12 residues. The CDR3 DNA reads as TGTGCCAGCAGCCCACACAGGGGGCTGGCTTTCTTT. Translated, it gives CASSPHRGLAFF.

The V gene is TRBV2, the J gene TRBJ1-1; tentative D call: TRBD1 (6 bases). V was trimmed by 6 bases and J by 3 bases, leaving 17 bases between them. The length of the CDR3 is 15 residues. Germline V gives CDR1 SNHLY, CDR2 FYNNEI. The CDR3 bases are TGTGCCAGCAGGGACTCTACAGGGAGCCACACTGAAGCTTTCTTT. It codes for CASRDSTGSHTEAFF.

The CDR3, as DNA: TGTGCCAGCAGTTTCTCTATCTCCGCCACTGAAGCTTTCTTT. It translates to CASSFSISATEAFF. V and J are TRBV28 and TRBJ1-1; D uncertain. The CDR3 has 14 amino acids. Germline V CDR1 and CDR2: MDHEN, SYDVKM. V was shortened by 3 bases and J by 4 bases, with 12 bases between the two germline ends.

This chain links TRBV19 with TRBJ2-1, with TRBD2 identical over 9 bases. V lost 1 base and J lost 5; bases outside the gene matches: 6. CDR1 is LNHDA, CDR2 SQIVND, per germline (reference sequence). This CDR3 spans 16 amino acids. The CDR3, as DNA: TGTGCCAGTAGTATAGGACGAGCGGGGGGAGACAATGAGCAGTTCTTC. Amino acid sequence: CASSIGRAGGDNEQFF.

The rearrangement links TRBV6-1 to TRBJ2-7, with 8 positions matching TRBD1. CDR1 and CDR2 (germline): MNHNS, SASEGT. The CDR3 covers 15 residues. Trimming cost V 0 bases and J 2 bases; bases outside gene matches: 3. The CDR3 DNA reads as TGTGCCAGCAGTGAAGCGGCAGGGGGCCCCTACGAGCAGTACTTC. It is translated as CASSEAAGGPYEQYF.

The V and J genes are TRBV28 and TRBJ2-7, with 8 bases fitting TRBD1. CDR1 is MDHEN, CDR2 SYDVKM, per germline. There are 13 residues in the CDR3. The V and J ends lost 6 bases and 7 bases, in that order; junction bases with no gene match: 8. CDR3 residues: CASRPGQVREQYF. The CDR3 nucleotides are TGTGCCAGCAGACCGGGACAGGTTCGGGAGCAGTACTTC.

As DNA, the CDR3 is TGTGCCAGCAGCCTTCTGGACAGCACCAATCAGCCCCAGCATTTT. Protein: CASSLLDSTNQPQHF. The chain uses TRBV6-5 and TRBJ1-5; possible D gene TRBD1, 6 bases. Germline CDR1 reads MNHEY; CDR2 reads SVGAGI. The CDR3 has 15 residues. The V gene lost 6 bases and the J gene lost 3 bases, with 15 bases spanning the gap.